The 19 T cell receptor beta chains below all came from one sample that was sequenced in a study of vaccination effects on CD4 cells after COVID-19. Clones were sequenced by immunoSEQ multiplex PCR, and TCRdb holds only the in-frame ones, with some missing. The sample has tens of thousands of clones; about two thirds are singletons. ViraFEST expansion of antigen-specific CD4+ T cells with viral peptide pools preceded sequencing. Culture proceeded for 10 days, and CD4+ T cells were then isolated. PCR-confirmed SARS-CoV-2 infection occurred in the person between March and December 2020. These receptors' targets are unknown. The starting material was CD4+ T cells from PBMCs cultured with a peptide pool, obtained before COVID-19 vaccination. The receptors stem from a human donor who had a prior SARS-CoV-2 infection.

The V gene is TRBV10-1, the J gene TRBJ1-4; 7 bases are a match to TRBD1. CDR1 and CDR2 from the germline V gene are WNHNN and SYGVQD (reference sequence). J gave up 0 bases and V 6 bases, and 7 bases lay outside the gene matches. This CDR3 is 16 amino acids long. CDR3 sequence (DNA): TGCGCCAGCAGGCGGGACAGCAATGCAACTAATGAAAAACTGTTTTTT. This codes for CASRRDSNATNEKLFF.

V and J are TRBV13 and TRBJ2-1; 9 nucleotides match TRBD2. The CDR3 covers 18 residues. V was pared by 4 bases and J by 5 bases, with 15 bases of the junction left unmatched. Germline assignment: CDR1 PRHDT and CDR2 FYEKMQ (reference sequence). The CDR3 region is CASSSGLAALYPNNEQFF. The CDR3 DNA sequence: TGTGCCAGCAGCTCGGGACTAGCCGCCCTTTACCCAAACAATGAGCAGTTCTTC.

This chain joins TRBV9 and TRBJ2-1; the D is unclear. The germline gives CDR1 SGDLS, CDR2 YYNGEE. V was clipped by 0 bases and J by 0 bases, with 10 bases between them. This CDR3 has 16 residues. The CDR3 region has the DNA TGTGCCAGCAGCGTAGTGGCGACGAGCTCCTACAATGAGCAGTTCTTC. It is translated as CASSVVATSSYNEQFF. The entire variable domain, with the rest obtained from reference TRBV9 and TRBJ2-1, is as follows: DSGVTQTPKHLITATGQRVTLRCSPRSGDLSVYWYQQSLDQGLQFLIQYYNGEERAKGNILERFSAQQFPDLHSELNLSSLELGDSALYFCASSVVATSSYNEQFFGPGTRLTVL.

This rearrangement joins TRBV5-6 to TRBJ1-1; 8 nucleotides align to TRBD1. Losses at the gene ends were 6 bases for V and 6 bases for J; bases not matched to a gene: 7. There are 13 residues in the CDR3. Germline V CDR1 and CDR2: SGHDT, YYEEEE. CDR3 sequence reads: CASTRRGQAEAFF. The CDR3 region has the DNA TGTGCCAGCACCCGCCGGGGACAGGCTGAAGCTTTCTTT.

The J gene is TRBJ1-2, the V gene TRBV19, with a possible D match to TRBD1 (6 bases). The V end lost 9 bases, the J end lost 8 bases, and 25 bases lay between the germline ends. Germline V gene sequence: CDR1 LNHDA, CDR2 SQIVND (reference sequence). CDR3 length: 15 amino acids. The CDR3 here is CASTPGGHTPRGYTF. CDR3 nucleotides: TGTGCCAGCACACCCGGGGGACACACCCCGCGGGGCTACACCTTC. The full variable domain, with the rest looked up from reference TRBV19 and TRBJ1-2, is DGGITQSPKYLFRKEGQNVTLSCEQNLNHDAMYWYRQDPGQGLRLIYYSQIVNDFQKGDIAEGYSVSREKKESFPLTVTSAQKNPTAFYLCASTPGGHTPRGYTFGSGTRLTVV.

The chain links TRBV5-1 to TRBJ2-5; 7 bases agree with TRBD1. V was clipped by 5 bases and J by 6 bases; unmatched bases: 13. Germline lookup yields CDR1 SGHRS and CDR2 YFSETQ. This CDR3 is 15 amino acids long. DNA of the CDR3: TGCGCCAGCAGAATTGGCTCGGGACAGTCGAAGACCCAGTACTTC. It is translated as CASRIGSGQSKTQYF.

The CDR3: CASSLVIPRQGANYGYTF. The CDR3 bases are TGTGCCAGCAGCTTGGTCATACCTAGACAGGGCGCCAACTATGGCTACACCTTC. This chain connects TRBV11-2 to TRBJ1-2; 7 bases line up with TRBD1. Per the germline V gene, CDR1 is SGHAT and CDR2 is FQNNGV. The trim removed 3 bases at V and 2 bases at J, leaving 15 bases unmatched. The CDR3 spans 18 residues.

The genes are TRBV5-8 and TRBJ2-1; 8 bases fit TRBD1. Germline trimming cut 1 base from V and 6 bases from J; bases unmatched to any gene: 6. The CDR3 runs to 15 residues. The germline gives CDR1 SGHTS, CDR2 YDEGEE. The CDR3 reads CASSLRDRSVNEQFF. The CDR3 bases are TGTGCCAGCAGCTTGCGGGACAGGTCTGTCAATGAGCAGTTCTTC.

The rearrangement links TRBV18 to TRBJ1-5; D uncertain. CDR3 length equals 14 residues. With 6 bases removed from V and 8 bases from J, the gap between germline ends came to 17 bases. Germline V gene sequence: CDR1 KGHSH, CDR2 LQKENI. The CDR3 loop is CASSVTPKDEPQHF. DNA for the CDR3: TGTGCCAGCTCCGTGACACCTAAAGATGAGCCCCAGCATTTT.

The chain has TRBV27 and TRBJ2-1; weak D call: TRBD2 (7 bases). The V gene's germline CDR1 is MNHEY and CDR2 SMNVEV (reference sequence). Deletions cut 3 bases from V and 6 bases from J, with 15 bases between. The CDR3 is made up of 15 amino acids. CDR3: CASSFSAGAPNEQFF. Written as DNA, the CDR3 is TGTGCCAGCAGTTTTTCGGCGGGGGCCCCCAATGAGCAGTTCTTC.

This chain connects TRBV5-1 to TRBJ2-3, with D tentatively TRBD2 (7 bases). V was pared by 1 base and J by 4 bases, with 10 bases between. Per germline, CDR1 SGHRS and CDR2 YFSETQ. There are 14 residues in the CDR3. CDR3 nucleotide sequence: TGCGCCAGCAGCTTGACAGGGAGGGCAGATACGCAGTATTTT. It yields the protein CASSLTGRADTQYF. The full variable domain, its missing parts supplied by reference TRBV5-1 and TRBJ2-3, is KAGVTQTPRYLIKTRGQQVTLSCSPISGHRSVSWYQQTPGQGLQFLFEYFSETQRNKGNFPGRFSGRQFSNSRSEMNVSTLELGDSALYLCASSLTGRADTQYFGPGTRLTVL.

The chain is built from TRBV5-1 and TRBJ1-4; 7 bases line up with TRBD1. V gave up 4 bases and J gave up 7 bases; unmatched junction bases: 13. The CDR3 is 16 residues long. Per the germline V gene, CDR1 is SGHRS and CDR2 is YFSETQ. CDR3 protein: CASSVGATGLGEKLFF. CDR3 nucleotides: TGCGCCAGCAGCGTGGGGGCGACAGGGTTGGGTGAAAAACTGTTTTTT.

The rearrangement links TRBV19 to TRBJ1-5; D ambiguous. V gave up 3 bases and J gave up 15 bases, with 21 bases separating them. From germline, CDR1 is LNHDA and CDR2 SQIVND (reference sequence). The CDR3 is 14 residues long. CDR3 region: CASSISTGGTIGHF. The CDR3 nucleotides read TGTGCCAGTAGTATCTCGACGGGTGGCACGATAGGGCATTTT.

V is TRBV7-8 and J is TRBJ1-1; D unresolved. Germline V gives CDR1 SGHVS, CDR2 FQNEAQ. V shed 0 bases and J shed 1 base, with 9 bases lying between them. The CDR3 runs to 15 residues. For the CDR3, the DNA is TGTGCCAGCAGCTTAGCGCGTAGGGAGAACACTGAAGCTTTCTTT. Amino acids: CASSLARRENTEAFF.

The chain employs TRBV6-6 and TRBJ2-3, with D perhaps matching TRBD2 (6 bases). V lost 2 bases, J lost 2 bases, and 14 bases lay in between. The CDR3 length is 16 residues. In germline, CDR1 is MNHNY, CDR2 SVGAGI (reference sequence). CDR3 coding DNA: TGTGCCAGCAGTTACGGAGGAGGGGTCCCCACAGATACGCAGTATTTT. Protein sequence: CASSYGGGVPTDTQYF.

The chain links TRBV5-1 to TRBJ2-7; TRBD1 matches 8 bases. V lost 0 bases, J lost 7 bases, and 6 bases stayed unmatched. The germline gives CDR1 SGHRS, CDR2 YFSETQ. There are 14 residues in the CDR3. Written as DNA, the CDR3 is TGCGCCAGCAGCTTGGGGCAGGGGGCGAGGGAGCAGTACTTC. Its protein product is CASSLGQGAREQYF. Looking up the rest from reference TRBV5-1 and TRBJ2-7 gives the full variable domain: KAGVTQTPRYLIKTRGQQVTLSCSPISGHRSVSWYQQTPGQGLQFLFEYFSETQRNKGNFPGRFSGRQFSNSRSEMNVSTLELGDSALYLCASSLGQGAREQYFGPGTRLTVT.

The chain combines TRBV3-1 (or the pseudogene TRBV3-2) with TRBJ2-2; D gene uncertain. CDR1 and CDR2 from the germline V gene are LGHDT and YNNKEL (reference sequence). Trimming pared 3 bases from V and 0 bases from J, leaving 11 bases between. The CDR3 extends over 16 amino acids. DNA for the CDR3: TGTGCCAGCAGCCAGGGAATACTTTCGAACACCGGGGAGCTGTTTTTT. Its translation is CASSQGILSNTGELFF.

This chain links TRBV7-9 with TRBJ1-2; perhaps TRBD1 as D (6 bases). CDR1 is SEHNR, CDR2 FQNEAQ, per germline (reference sequence). Trimming left V 0 bases short and J 4 bases short, with 18 bases between. The CDR3 totals 17 residues. CDR3 in DNA: TGTGCCAGCAGCTTAGCGGACAACGGGGGGCTGCTCTATGGCTACACCTTC. This codes for CASSLADNGGLLYGYTF.

This rearrangement joins TRBV7-9 to TRBJ1-1; D is unclear. The CDR3 consists of 12 residues. Trimming pared 1 base from V and 2 bases from J, leaving 2 bases between. CDR1 is SEHNR, CDR2 FQNEAQ, per germline (reference sequence). CDR3 sequence (DNA): TGTGCCAGCAGCTTAGTAAACACTGAAGCTTTCTTT. Protein product: CASSLVNTEAFF.